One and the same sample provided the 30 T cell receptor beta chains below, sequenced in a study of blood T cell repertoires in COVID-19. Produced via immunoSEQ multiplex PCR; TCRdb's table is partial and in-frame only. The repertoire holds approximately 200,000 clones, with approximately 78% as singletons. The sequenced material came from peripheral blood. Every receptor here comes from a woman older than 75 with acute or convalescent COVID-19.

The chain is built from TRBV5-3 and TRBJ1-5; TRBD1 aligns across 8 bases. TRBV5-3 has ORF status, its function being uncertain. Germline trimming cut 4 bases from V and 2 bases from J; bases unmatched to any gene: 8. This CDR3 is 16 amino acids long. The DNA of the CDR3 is TGTGCCAGAAGCCCTGTGGACAGGGTAGGCAATCAGCCCCAGCATTTT. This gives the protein CARSPVDRVGNQPQHF.

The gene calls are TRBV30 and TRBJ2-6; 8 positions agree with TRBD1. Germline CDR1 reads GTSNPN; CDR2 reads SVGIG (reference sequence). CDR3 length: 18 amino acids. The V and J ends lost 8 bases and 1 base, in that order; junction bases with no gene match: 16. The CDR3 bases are TGTGCCCTAAGGCCGGGAACAGGGGGTTTGTCTGGGGCCAACGTCCTGACTTTC. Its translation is CALRPGTGGLSGANVLTF.

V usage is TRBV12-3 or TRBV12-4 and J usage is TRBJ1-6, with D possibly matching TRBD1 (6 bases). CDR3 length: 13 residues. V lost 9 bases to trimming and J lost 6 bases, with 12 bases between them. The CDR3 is CARGLGGNSPLHF. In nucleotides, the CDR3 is TGTGCCAGGGGGCTAGGGGGTAATTCACCCCTCCACTTT.

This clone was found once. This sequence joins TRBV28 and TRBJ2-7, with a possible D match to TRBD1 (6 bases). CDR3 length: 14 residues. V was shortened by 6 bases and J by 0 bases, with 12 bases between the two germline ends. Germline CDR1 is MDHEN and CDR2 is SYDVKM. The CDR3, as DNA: TGTGCCAGCAGAGGACAGCCGAGCTCCTACGAGCAGTACTTC. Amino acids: CASRGQPSSYEQYF.

CDR3 loop: CASRGRGNTEAFF. CDR3 bases: TGTGCCAGCAGGGGGCGCGGGAACACTGAAGCTTTCTTT. The gene calls are TRBV28 and TRBJ1-1; possibly TRBD1 for D (5 bases). The CDR3 sequence is 13 residues long. CDR1 and CDR2 (germline): MDHEN, SYDVKM. Trimming took 6 bases from V and 1 from J, leaving 9 bases between them.

The CDR3 nucleotides read TGTGCCAGCAGCCTCTCAGTACAGGGGGCTGGAAACACCATATATTTT. It encodes CASSLSVQGAGNTIYF. The chain carries TRBV3-1 (or the pseudogene TRBV3-2) and TRBJ1-3; 8 bases line up with TRBD1. This CDR3 has 16 residues. After removal of 4 bases from V and 2 bases from J, the junction contained 7 bases not matched to a gene. In germline, CDR1 is LGHDT, CDR2 YNNKEL (reference sequence).

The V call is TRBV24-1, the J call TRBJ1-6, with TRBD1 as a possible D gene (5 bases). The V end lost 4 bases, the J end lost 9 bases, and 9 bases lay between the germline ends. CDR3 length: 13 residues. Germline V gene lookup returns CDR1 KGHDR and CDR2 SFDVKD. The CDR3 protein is CATSEQVGSPLHF. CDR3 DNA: TGTGCCACCAGTGAACAGGTCGGTTCACCCCTCCACTTT.

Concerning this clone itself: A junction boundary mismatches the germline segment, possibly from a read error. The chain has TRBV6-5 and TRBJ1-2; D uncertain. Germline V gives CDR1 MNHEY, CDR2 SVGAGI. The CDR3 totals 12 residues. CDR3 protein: CAGRRSNYGYTF. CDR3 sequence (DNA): TGTGCCGGCAGACGGAGTAACTATGGCTACACCTTC.

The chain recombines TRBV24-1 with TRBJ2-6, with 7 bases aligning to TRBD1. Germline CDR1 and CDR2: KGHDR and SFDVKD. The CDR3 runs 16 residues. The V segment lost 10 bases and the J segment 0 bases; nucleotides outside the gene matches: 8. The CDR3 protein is CATQGSQSSGANVLTF. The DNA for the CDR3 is TGTGCCACACAGGGGTCCCAAAGCTCTGGGGCCAACGTCCTGACTTTC.

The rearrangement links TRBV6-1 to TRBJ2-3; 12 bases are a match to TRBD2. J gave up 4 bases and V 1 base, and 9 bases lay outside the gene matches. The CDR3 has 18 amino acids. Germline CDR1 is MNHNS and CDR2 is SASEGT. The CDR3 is CASSEVGTTSGSADTQYF. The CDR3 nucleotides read TGTGCCAGCAGTGAAGTAGGGACGACTAGCGGGAGTGCAGATACGCAGTATTTT.

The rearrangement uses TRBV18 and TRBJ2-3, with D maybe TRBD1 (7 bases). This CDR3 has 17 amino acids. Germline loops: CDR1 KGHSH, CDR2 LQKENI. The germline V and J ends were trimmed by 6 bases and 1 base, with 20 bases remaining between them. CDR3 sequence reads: CASSIRQGRGGTDTQYF. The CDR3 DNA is TGTGCCAGCTCCATCCGACAGGGAAGGGGGGGCACAGATACGCAGTATTTT.

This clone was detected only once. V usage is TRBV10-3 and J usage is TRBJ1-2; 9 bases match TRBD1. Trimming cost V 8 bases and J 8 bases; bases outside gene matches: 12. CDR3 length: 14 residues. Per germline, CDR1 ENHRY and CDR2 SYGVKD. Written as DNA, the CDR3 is TGTGCCATCTCACCCGCCGGGACAGGGATCGGCTACACCTTC. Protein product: CAISPAGTGIGYTF.

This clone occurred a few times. The CDR3: CASSLFTGRHTEAFF. CDR3 coding DNA: TGTGCCAGCAGCTTGTTTACAGGGCGACACACTGAAGCTTTCTTT. The J gene is TRBJ1-1, the V gene TRBV5-5, with D perhaps matching TRBD1 (6 bases). The V gene's germline CDR1 is SGHKS and CDR2 YYEKEE (reference sequence). V lost 1 base and J lost 3, with 13 bases in between. The CDR3 length is 15 residues.

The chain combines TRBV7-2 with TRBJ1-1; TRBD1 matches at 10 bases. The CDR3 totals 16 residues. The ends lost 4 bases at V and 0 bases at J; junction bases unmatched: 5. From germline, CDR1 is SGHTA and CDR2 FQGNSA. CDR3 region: CASSSPGQGMNTEAFF. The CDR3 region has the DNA TGTGCCAGCAGCTCACCGGGACAGGGGATGAACACTGAAGCTTTCTTT.

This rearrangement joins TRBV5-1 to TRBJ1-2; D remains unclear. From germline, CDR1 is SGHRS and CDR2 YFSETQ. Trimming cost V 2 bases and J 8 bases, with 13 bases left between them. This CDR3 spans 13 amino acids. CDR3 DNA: TGCGCCAGCAGCTTAGGTCCTACGGGGGGCTACACCTTC. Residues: CASSLGPTGGYTF.

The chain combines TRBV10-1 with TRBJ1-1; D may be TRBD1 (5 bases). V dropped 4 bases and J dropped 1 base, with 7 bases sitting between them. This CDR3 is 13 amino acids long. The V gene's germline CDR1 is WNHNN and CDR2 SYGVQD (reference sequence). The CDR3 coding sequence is TGCGCCAGCAGTGGACAGAAGAACACTGAAGCTTTCTTT. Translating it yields CASSGQKNTEAFF.

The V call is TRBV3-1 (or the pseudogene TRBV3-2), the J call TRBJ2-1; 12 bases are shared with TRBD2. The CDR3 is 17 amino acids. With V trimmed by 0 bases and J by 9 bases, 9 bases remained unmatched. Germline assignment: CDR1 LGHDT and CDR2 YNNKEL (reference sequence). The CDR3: CASSQELAGGPGLEQFF. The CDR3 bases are TGTGCCAGCAGCCAAGAGCTAGCGGGAGGGCCAGGTCTTGAGCAGTTCTTC.

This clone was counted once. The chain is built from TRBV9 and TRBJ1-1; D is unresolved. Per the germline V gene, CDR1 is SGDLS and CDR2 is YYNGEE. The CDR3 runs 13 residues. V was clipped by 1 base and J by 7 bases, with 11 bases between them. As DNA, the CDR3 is TGTGCCAGCAGCGTACAGACATCCAATGAAGCTTTCTTT. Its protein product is CASSVQTSNEAFF.

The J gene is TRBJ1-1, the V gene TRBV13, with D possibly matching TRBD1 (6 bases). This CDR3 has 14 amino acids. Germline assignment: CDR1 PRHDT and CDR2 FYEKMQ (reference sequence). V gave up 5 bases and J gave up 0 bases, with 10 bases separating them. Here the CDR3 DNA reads TGTGCCAGCAGCAGAGGACAGCTGAACACTGAAGCTTTCTTT. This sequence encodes CASSRGQLNTEAFF.

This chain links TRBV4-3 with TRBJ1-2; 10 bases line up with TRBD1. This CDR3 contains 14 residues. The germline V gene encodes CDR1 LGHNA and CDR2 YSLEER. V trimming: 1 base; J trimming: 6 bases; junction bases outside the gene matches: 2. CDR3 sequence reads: CASSQGQGADGYTF. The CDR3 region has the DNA TGCGCCAGCAGCCAAGGACAGGGGGCTGATGGCTACACCTTC.

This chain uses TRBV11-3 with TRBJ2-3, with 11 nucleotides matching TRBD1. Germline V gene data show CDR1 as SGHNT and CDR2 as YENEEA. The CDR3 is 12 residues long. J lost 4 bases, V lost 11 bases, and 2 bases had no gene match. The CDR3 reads CAGQGASDTQYF. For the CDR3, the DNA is TGTGCCGGACAGGGGGCATCAGATACGCAGTATTTT.

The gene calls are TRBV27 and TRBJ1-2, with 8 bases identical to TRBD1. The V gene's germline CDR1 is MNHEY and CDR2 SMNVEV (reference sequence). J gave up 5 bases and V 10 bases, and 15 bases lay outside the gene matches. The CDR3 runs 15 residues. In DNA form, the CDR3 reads TGTGCCACTACACTTCGGGCAGGGGGCGGGTATGGCTACACCTTC. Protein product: CATTLRAGGGYGYTF.

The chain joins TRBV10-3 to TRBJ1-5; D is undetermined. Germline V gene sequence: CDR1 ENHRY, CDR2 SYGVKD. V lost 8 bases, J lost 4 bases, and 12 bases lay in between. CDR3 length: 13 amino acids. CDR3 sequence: CAIAGNQNQPQHF. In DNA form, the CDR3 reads TGTGCCATCGCCGGGAACCAAAATCAGCCCCAGCATTTT.

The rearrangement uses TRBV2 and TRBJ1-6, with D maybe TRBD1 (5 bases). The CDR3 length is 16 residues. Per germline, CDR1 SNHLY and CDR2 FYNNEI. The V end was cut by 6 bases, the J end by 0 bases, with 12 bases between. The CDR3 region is CASRRQFLSYNSPLHF. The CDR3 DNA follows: TGTGCCAGCAGGAGACAGTTCCTCTCCTATAATTCACCCCTCCACTTT.

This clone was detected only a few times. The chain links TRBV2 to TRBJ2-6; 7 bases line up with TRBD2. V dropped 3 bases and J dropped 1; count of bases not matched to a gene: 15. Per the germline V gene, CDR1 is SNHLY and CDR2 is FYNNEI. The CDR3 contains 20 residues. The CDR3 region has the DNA TGTGCCAGCAGTGACGGCAGACTAGCCCCGTTCGTTTCTGGGGCCAACGTCCTGACTTTC. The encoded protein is CASSDGRLAPFVSGANVLTF.

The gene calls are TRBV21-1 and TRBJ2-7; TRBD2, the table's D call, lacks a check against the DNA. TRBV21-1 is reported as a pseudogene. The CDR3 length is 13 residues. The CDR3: CASSPRDCYEQYF. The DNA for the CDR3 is TGTGCCAGCAGCCCCCGGGATTGCTACGAGCAGTACTTC.

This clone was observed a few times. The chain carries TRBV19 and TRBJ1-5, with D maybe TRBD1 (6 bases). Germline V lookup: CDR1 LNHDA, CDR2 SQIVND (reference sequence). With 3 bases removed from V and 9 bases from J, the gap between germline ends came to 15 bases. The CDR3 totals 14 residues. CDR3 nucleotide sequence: TGTGCCAGTAGTATGAGGGGGGGCGATTGGCCCCAGCATTTT. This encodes CASSMRGGDWPQHF.

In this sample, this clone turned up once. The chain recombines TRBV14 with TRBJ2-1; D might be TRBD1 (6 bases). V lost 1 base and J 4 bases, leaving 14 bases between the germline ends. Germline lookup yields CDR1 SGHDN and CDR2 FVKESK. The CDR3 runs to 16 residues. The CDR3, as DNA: TGTGCCAGCAGCCAAGTCACAGGGAACGCGTACAATGAGCAGTTCTTC. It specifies CASSQVTGNAYNEQFF.

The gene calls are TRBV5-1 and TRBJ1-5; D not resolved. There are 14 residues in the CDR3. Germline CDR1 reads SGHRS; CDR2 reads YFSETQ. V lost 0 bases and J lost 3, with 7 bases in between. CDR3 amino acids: CASSLEPSNQPQHF. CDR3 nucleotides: TGCGCCAGCAGCTTGGAGCCGTCCAATCAGCCCCAGCATTTT. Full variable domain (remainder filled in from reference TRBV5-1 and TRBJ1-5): KAGVTQTPRYLIKTRGQQVTLSCSPISGHRSVSWYQQTPGQGLQFLFEYFSETQRNKGNFPGRFSGRQFSNSRSEMNVSTLELGDSALYLCASSLEPSNQPQHFGDGTRLSIL.

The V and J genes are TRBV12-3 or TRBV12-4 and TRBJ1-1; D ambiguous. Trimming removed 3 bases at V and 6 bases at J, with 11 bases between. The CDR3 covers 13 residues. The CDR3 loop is CASSLRERAEAFF. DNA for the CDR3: TGTGCCAGCAGTTTGCGGGAGAGGGCTGAAGCTTTCTTT.